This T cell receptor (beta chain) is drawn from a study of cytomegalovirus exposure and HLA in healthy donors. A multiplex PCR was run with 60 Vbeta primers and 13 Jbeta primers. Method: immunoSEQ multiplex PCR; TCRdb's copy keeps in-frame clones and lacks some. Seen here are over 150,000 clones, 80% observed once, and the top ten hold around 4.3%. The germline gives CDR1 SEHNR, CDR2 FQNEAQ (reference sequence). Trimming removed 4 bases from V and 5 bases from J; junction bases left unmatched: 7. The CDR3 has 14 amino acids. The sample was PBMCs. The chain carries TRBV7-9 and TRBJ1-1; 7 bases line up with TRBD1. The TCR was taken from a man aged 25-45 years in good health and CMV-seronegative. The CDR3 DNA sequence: TGTGCCAGCAGCTGGGACAGTCGGAGGACTGAAGCTTTCTTT. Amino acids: CASSWDSRRTEAFF.